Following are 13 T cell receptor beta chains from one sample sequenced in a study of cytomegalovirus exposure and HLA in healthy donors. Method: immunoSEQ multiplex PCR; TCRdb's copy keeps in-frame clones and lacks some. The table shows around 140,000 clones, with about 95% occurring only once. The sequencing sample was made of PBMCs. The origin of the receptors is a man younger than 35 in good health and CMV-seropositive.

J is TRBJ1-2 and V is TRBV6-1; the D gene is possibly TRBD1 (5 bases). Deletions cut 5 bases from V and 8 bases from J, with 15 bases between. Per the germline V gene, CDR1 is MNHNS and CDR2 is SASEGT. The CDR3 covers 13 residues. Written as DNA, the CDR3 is TGTGCCAGCAGTACCGCCGGATGGGGCGGCTACACCTTC. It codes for CASSTAGWGGYTF.

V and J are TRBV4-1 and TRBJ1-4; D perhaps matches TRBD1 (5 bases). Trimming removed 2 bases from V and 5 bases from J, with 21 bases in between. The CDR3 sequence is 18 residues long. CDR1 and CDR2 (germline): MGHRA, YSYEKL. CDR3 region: CASSQPIIALGHNEKLFF. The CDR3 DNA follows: TGCGCCAGCAGCCAACCCATAATCGCCCTGGGGCACAATGAAAAACTGTTTTTT.

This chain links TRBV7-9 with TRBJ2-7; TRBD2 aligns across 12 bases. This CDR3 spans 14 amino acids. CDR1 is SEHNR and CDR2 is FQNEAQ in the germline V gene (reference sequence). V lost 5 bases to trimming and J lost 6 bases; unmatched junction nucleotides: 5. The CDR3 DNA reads TGTGCCAGCAGCGGAAGGGGACTAGCGGGCGAGCAGTACTTC. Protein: CASSGRGLAGEQYF.

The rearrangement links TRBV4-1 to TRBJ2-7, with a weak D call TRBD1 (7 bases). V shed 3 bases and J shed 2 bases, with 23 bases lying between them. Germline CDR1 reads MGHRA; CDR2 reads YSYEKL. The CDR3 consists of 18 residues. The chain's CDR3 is CASSQASGGTLRTYEQYF. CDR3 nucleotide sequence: TGCGCCAGCAGCCAGGCGTCAGGGGGGACCTTAAGAACCTACGAGCAGTACTTC.

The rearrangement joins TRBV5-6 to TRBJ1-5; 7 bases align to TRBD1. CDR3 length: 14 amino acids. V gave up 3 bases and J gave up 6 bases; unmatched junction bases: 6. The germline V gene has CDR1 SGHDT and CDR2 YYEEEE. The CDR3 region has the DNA TGTGCCAGCAGCTCATACAGGGGAGGTCAGCCCCAGCATTTT. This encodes CASSSYRGGQPQHF.

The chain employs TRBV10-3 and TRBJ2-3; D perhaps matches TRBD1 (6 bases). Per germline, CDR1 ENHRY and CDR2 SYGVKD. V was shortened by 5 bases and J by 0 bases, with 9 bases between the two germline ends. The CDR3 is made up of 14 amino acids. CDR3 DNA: TGTGCCATCAGTCTACAGGGAAGCACAGATACGCAGTATTTT. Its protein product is CAISLQGSTDTQYF.

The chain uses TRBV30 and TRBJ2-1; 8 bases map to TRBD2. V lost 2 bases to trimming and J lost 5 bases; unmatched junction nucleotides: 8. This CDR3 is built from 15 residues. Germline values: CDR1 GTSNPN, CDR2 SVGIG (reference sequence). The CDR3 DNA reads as TGTGCCTGGAGTAAGGGGCTAGCGGGTAACAATGAGCAGTTCTTC. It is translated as CAWSKGLAGNNEQFF.

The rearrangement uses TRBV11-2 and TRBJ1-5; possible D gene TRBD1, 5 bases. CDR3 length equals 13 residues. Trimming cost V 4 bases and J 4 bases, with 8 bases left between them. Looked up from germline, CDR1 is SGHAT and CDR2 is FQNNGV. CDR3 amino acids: CASSSDRNQPQHF. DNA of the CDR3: TGTGCCAGCAGCTCCGACAGAAATCAGCCCCAGCATTTT.

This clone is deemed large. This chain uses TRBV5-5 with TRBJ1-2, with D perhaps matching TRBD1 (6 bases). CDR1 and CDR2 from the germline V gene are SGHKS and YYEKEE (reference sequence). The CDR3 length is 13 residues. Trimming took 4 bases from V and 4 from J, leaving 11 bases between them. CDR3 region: CASSPRGAYGYTF. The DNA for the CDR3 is TGTGCCAGCAGCCCCCGGGGGGCCTATGGCTACACCTTC.

CDR3 coding DNA: TGTGCCACGACAGCTAATGAAAAACTGTTTTTT. Translated, it gives CATTANEKLFF. This chain uses TRBV28 with TRBJ1-4; possibly TRBD1 for D (5 bases). Germline V gene data show CDR1 as MDHEN and CDR2 as SYDVKM. V lost 10 bases to trimming and J lost 3 bases, with 6 bases between them. The CDR3 covers 11 residues. Looking up the rest from reference TRBV28 and TRBJ1-4 gives the full variable domain: DVKVTQSSRYLVKRTGEKVFLECVQDMDHENMFWYRQDPGLGLRLIYFSYDVKMKEKGDIPEGYSVSREKKERFSLILESASTNQTSMYLCATTANEKLFFGSGTQLSVL.

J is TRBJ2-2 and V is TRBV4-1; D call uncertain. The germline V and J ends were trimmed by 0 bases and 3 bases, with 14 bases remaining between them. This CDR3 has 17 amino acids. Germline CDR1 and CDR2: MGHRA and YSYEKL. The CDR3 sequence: CASSQEPGKTYTGELFF. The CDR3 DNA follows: TGCGCCAGCAGCCAAGAACCAGGAAAAACTTACACCGGGGAGCTGTTTTTT.

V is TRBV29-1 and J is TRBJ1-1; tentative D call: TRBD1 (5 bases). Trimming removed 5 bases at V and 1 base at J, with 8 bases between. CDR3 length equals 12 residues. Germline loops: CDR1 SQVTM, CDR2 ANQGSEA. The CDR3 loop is CSVWQGNTEAFF. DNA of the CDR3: TGCAGCGTTTGGCAGGGGAACACTGAAGCTTTCTTT.

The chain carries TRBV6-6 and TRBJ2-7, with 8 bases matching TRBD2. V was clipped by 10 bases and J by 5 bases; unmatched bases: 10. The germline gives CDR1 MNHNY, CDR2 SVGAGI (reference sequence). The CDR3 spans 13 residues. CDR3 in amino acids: CATHSGTRNEQYF. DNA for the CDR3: TGTGCCACCCATTCCGGGACTAGAAACGAGCAGTACTTC.